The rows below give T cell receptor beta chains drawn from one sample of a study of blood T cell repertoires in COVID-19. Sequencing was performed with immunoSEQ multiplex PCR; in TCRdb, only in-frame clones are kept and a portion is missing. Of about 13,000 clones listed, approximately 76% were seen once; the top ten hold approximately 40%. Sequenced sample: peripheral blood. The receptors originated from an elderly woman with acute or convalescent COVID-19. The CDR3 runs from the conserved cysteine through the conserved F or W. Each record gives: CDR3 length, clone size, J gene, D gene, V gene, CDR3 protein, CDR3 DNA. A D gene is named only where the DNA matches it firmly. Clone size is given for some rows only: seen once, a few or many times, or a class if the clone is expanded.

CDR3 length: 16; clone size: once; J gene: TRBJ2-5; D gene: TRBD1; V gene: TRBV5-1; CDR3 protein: CASSLAWSGGQETQYF; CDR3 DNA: TGCGCCAGCAGCTTGGCTTGGTCAGGGGGTCAAGAGACCCAGTACTTC
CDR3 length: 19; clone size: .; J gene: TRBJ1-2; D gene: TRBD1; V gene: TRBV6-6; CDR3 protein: CASSRSYGQGEYTNYGYTF; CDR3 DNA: TGTGCCAGCAGCCGATCCTATGGACAGGGGGAGTATACGAACTATGGCTACACCTTC
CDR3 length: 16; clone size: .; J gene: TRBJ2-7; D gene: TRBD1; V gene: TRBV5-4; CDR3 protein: CASSSGDRVKSYEQYF; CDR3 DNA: TGTGCCAGCAGCTCGGGGGACAGGGTCAAATCCTACGAGCAGTACTTC
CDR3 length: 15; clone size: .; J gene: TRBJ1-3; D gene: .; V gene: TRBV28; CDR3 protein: CASSLRGALGNTIYF; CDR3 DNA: TGTGCCAGCAGTTTACGGGGGGCGCTTGGAAACACCATATATTTT
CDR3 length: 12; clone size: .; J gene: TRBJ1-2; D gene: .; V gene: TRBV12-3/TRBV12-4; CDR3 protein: CASSLTDYGYTF; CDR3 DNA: TGTGCCAGCAGTTTGACAGACTATGGCTACACCTTC
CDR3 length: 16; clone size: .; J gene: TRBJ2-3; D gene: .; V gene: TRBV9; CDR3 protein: CASSVGSGISTDTQYF; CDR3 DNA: TGTGCCAGCAGCGTAGGCTCCGGGATTAGCACAGATACGCAGTATTTT
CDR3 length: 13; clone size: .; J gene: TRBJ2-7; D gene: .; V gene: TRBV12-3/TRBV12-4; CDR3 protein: CASSHGQTYEQYF; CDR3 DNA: TGTGCCAGCAGTCACGGACAGACCTACGAGCAGTACTTC
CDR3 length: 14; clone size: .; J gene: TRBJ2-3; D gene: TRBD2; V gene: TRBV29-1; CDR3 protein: CSVTTSGAGDTQYF; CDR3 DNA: TGCAGCGTTACCACTAGCGGGGCAGGAGATACGCAGTATTTT
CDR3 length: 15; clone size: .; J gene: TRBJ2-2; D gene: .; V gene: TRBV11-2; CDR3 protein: CASSLRFPGTGELFF; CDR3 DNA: TGTGCCAGCAGCTTACGTTTCCCGGGGACCGGGGAGCTGTTTTTT
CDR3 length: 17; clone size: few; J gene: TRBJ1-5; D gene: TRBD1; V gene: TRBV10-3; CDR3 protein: CAISESMTGNNNQPQHF; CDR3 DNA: TGTGCCATCAGTGAATCGATGACAGGGAATAACAATCAGCCCCAGCATTTT
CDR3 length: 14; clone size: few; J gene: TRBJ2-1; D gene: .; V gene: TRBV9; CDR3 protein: CASSVISSPHEQFF; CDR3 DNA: TGTGCCAGCAGCGTAATCTCTAGCCCTCATGAGCAGTTCTTC
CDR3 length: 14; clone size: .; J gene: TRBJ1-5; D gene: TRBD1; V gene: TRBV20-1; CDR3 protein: CSASIGGFNQPQHF; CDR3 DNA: TGCAGTGCTAGTATAGGGGGCTTCAATCAGCCCCAGCATTTT
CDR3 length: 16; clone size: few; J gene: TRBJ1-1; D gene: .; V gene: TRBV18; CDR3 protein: CASSPLVGGMNTEAFF; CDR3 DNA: TGTGCCAGCTCACCACTGGTAGGGGGTATGAACACTGAAGCTTTCTTT
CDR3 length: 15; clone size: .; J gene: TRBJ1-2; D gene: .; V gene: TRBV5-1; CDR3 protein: CASSLDSASLYGYTF; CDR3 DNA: TGCGCCAGCTCCCTGGACTCAGCTTCTCTCTATGGCTACACCTTC
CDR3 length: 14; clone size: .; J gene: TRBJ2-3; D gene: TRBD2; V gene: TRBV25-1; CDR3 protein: CASNRGVRADTQYF; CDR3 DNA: TGTGCCAGCAATCGGGGGGTCCGGGCAGATACGCAGTATTTT
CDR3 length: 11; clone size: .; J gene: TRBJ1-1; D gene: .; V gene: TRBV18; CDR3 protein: CASSVNTEAFF; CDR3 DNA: TGTGCCAGCTCAGTAAACACTGAAGCTTTCTTT
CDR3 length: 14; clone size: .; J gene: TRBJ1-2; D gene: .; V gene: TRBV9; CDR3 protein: CASSPGLGNYGYTF; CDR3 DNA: TGTGCCAGCAGCCCAGGGTTGGGGAACTATGGCTACACCTTC
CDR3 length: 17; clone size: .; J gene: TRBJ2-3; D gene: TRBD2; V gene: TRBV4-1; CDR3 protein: CASSQYPGTSRVDTQYF; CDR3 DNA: TGCGCCAGCAGCCAGTACCCCGGGACTAGCAGGGTAGATACGCAGTATTTT
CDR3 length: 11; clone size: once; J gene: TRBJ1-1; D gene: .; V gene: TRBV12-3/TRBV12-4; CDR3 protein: CASRRGTEAFF; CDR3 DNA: TGTGCCAGCAGGAGGGGGACTGAAGCTTTCTTT
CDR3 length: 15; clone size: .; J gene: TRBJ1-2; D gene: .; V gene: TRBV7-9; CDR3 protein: CASSLGAVPWYGYTF; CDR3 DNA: TGTGCCAGCAGCTTAGGGGCCGTCCCTTGGTATGGCTACACCTTC
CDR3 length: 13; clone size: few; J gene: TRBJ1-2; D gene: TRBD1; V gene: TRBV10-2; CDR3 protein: CASSVGGGYGYTF; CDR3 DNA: TGCGCCAGCAGTGTAGGGGGCGGCTATGGCTACACCTTC
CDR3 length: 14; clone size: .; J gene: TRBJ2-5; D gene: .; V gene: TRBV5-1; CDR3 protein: CASSLQGILETQYF; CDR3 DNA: TGCGCCAGCAGCTTACAGGGTATCTTGGAGACCCAGTACTTC
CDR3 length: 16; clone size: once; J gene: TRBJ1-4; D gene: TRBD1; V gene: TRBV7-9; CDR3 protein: CASSQRRTGAVEKLFF; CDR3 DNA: TGTGCCAGCAGCCAAAGACGGACAGGGGCCGTTGAAAAACTGTTTTTT
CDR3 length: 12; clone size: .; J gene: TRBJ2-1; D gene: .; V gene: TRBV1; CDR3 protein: CTSSGAPNEQFF; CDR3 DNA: TGCACCAGCAGCGGGGCCCCTAATGAGCAGTTCTTC
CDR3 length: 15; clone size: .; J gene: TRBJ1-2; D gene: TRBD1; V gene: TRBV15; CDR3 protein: CATSTGDRGNYGYTF; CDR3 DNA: TGTGCCACCAGCACCGGGGACAGGGGAAACTATGGCTACACCTTC
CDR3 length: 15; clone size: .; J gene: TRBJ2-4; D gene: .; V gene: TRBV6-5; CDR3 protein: CASSYIRGLRNIQYF; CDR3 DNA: TGTGCCAGCAGTTATATAAGGGGATTGAGGAACATTCAGTACTTC
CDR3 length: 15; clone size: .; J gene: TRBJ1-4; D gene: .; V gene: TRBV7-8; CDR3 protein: CASSSLRGTGEKLFF; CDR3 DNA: TGTGCCAGCAGTTCCTTGCGGGGGACGGGGGAAAAACTGTTTTTT
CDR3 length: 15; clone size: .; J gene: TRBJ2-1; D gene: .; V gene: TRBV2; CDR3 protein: CASNPRGAGINEQFF; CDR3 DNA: TGTGCCAGCAACCCCCGGGGGGCGGGTATAAATGAGCAGTTCTTC
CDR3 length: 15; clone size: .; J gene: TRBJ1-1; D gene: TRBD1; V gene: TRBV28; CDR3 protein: CASTGTGGYYTEAFF; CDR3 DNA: TGTGCCAGCACCGGGACAGGGGGTTACTATACTGAAGCTTTCTTT
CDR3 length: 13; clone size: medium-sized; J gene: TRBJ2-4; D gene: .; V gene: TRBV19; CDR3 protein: CASSEAGENIQYF; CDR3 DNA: TGTGCCAGTAGTGAAGCAGGGGAAAACATTCAGTACTTC
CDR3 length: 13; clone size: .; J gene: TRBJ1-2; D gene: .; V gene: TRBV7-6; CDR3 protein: CASSPDSNYGYTF; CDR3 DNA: TGTGCCAGCAGCCCGGACAGTAACTATGGCTACACCTTC
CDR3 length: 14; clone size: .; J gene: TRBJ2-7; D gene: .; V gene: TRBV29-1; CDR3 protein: CSVVNMASSYEQYF; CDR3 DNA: TGCAGCGTGGTTAACATGGCCAGCTCCTACGAGCAGTACTTC
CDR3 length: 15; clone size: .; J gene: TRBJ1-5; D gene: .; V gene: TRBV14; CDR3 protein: CASSHDSFSNQPQHF; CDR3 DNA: TGTGCCAGCAGCCACGACAGTTTTAGCAATCAGCCCCAGCATTTT
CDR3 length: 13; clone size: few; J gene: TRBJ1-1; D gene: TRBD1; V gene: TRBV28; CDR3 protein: CASLQGGNTEAFF; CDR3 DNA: TGTGCCAGCTTGCAGGGGGGGAACACTGAAGCTTTCTTT
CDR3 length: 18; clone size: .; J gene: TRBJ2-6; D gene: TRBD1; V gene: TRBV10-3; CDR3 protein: CAISEEGQGAPGANVLTF; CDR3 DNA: TGTGCCATCAGTGAGGAGGGACAGGGGGCGCCGGGGGCCAACGTCCTGACTTTC
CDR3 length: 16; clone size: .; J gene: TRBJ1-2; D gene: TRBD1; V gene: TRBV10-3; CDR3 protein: CAISVLGTGVYYGYTF; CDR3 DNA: TGTGCCATCAGTGTCCTGGGGACAGGGGTGTACTATGGCTACACCTTC
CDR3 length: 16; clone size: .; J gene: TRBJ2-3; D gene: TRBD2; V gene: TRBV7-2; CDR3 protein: CASSLRLAGSTDTQYF; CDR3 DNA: TGTGCCAGCAGCCTCCGACTAGCGGGGAGCACAGATACGCAGTATTTT
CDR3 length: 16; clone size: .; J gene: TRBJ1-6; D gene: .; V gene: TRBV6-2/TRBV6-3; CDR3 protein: CASSYESLSYNSPLHF; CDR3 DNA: TGTGCCAGCAGTTACGAAAGCCTCTCCTATAATTCACCCCTCCACTTT
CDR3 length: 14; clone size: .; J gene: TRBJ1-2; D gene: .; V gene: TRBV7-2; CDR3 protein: CASSPTSGSYGYTF; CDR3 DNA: TGTGCCAGCAGCCCGACATCAGGTTCCTATGGCTACACCTTC
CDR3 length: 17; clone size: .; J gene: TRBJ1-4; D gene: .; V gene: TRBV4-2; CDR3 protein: CASSQDQVSGINEKLFF; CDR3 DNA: TGTGCCAGCAGCCAAGATCAAGTTTCGGGGATTAATGAAAAACTGTTTTTT
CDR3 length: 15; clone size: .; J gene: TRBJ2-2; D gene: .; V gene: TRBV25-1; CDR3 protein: CASSQSGRGSGELFF; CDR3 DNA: TGTGCCAGCAGTCAGTCGGGCAGGGGATCCGGGGAGCTGTTTTTT
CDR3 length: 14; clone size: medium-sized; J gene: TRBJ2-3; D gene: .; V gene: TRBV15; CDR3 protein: CATSLRSGTDTQYF; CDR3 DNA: TGTGCCACCAGCTTGAGAAGCGGCACAGATACGCAGTATTTT
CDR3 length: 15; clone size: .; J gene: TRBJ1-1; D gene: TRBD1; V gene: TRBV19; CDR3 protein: CASSKPGQGWTEAFF; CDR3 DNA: TGTGCCAGTAGTAAGCCGGGACAGGGGTGGACTGAAGCTTTCTTT
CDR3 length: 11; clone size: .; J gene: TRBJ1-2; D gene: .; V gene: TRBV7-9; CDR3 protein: CASSEREDYTF; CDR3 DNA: TGTGCCAGCAGCGAAAGGGAGGACTACACCTTC
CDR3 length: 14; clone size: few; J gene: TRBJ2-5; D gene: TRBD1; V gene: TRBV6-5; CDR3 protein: CASSRDRVRETQYF; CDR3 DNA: TGTGCCAGCAGCCGGGACAGGGTACGAGAGACCCAGTACTTC
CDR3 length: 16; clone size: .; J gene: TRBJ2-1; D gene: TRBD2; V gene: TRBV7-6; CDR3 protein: CASSPSTSGGTNEQFF; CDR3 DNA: TGTGCCAGCAGCCCATCGACTAGCGGGGGAACGAATGAGCAGTTCTTC
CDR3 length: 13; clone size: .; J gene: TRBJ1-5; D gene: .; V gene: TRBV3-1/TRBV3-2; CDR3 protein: CASSQDLNQPQHF; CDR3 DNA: TGTGCCAGCAGCCAAGACTTGAATCAGCCCCAGCATTTT
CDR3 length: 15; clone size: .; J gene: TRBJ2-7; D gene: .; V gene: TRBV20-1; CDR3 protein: CSASSWETNPYEQYF; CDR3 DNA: TGCAGTGCTAGTTCTTGGGAGACCAACCCTTACGAGCAGTACTTC
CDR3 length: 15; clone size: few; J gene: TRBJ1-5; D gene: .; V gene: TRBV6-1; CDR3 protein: CASSEAGQGFQPQHF; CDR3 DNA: TGTGCCAGCAGTGAAGCGGGTCAGGGTTTTCAGCCCCAGCATTTT
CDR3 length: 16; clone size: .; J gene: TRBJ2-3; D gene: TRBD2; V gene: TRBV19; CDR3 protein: CASSERLAGGRVPQYF; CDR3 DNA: TGTGCCAGTAGTGAAAGACTAGCGGGGGGCCGGGTCCCCCAGTATTTT
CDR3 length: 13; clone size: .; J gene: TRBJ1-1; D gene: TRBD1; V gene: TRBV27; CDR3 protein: CASGWEGGVEAFF; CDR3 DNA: TGTGCCAGCGGATGGGAAGGGGGCGTTGAAGCTTTCTTT
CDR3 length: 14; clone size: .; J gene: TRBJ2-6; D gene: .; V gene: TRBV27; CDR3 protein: CASGGNSGANVLTF; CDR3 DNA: TGTGCCAGTGGAGGCAACTCTGGGGCCAACGTCCTGACTTTC
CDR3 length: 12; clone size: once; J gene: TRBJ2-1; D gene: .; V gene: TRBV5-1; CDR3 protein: CASSLIGREQFF; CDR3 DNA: TGCGCCAGCAGCTTGATTGGGCGTGAGCAGTTCTTC
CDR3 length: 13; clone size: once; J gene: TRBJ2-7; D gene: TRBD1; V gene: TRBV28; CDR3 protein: CASRGQGDVEQYF; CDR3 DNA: TGTGCCAGCAGAGGACAGGGGGATGTCGAGCAGTACTTC
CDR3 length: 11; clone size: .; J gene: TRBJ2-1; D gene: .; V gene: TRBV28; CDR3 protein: CASRSYNEQFF; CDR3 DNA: TGTGCCAGCCGGTCCTACAATGAGCAGTTCTTC